This TCR beta chain originates from a study of molecular identifiers for immune sequencing clone quantification (dated by TCRdb to the late 2010s). With regard to the full study: For a replicate experiment, RNA from about 21,000 or 97,000 naive CD8 T cells was divided into five aliquots, of which four were sequenced. This methods study used CD8 T cells to benchmark TCR RNA copy counting and molecular-identifier clustering-based TCR repertoire sequencing (MIDCIRS). What the research found in general, with its limitations: In CMV-specific effector cells, over 97% of molecules were held by clones above 20 RNA copies, whereas under 1% of molecules were held by such clones in naive cells. Modeling gave around 3.3 recovered TCR RNA copies per cell versus 8 to 10 by digital PCR, implying approximately 30% capture efficiency. Without barcode sub-clustering, chimeric consensus sequences inflated TCR diversity; chimeras reached as high as 47%. Spiked-in Jurkat TCR RNA equal to a single cell's worth was reported to be detectable even within 1,100,000 naive CD8 T cells. The sizes of highly expanded clones could end up underestimated when identical TCR molecules share a barcode. The naive libraries included spiked-in Jurkat TCR RNA (about nine copies' worth), and this Jurkat TCR RNA is not part of the donor repertoire.

The library was built by means of PCR. The instrument given in TCRdb is Illumina HiSeq 4000. Bulk TCR libraries were generated as previously described, with the TCR primers listed in Table S5 used. Purification of total RNA was performed with the Qiagen AllPrep DNA/RNA kit. Before analysis, reads from multiple sequencing runs of one library were combined. Under the source paper's analysis protocol: Reads were retained only if the reads had an exact TCR constant sequence, and the retained reads were trimmed to 150 nt and grouped according to their 12-nt molecular barcodes. Reads in each barcode group were sub-clustered using a 15% Levenshtein threshold, and a quality-weighted consensus sequence was built for each RNA molecule. Non-functional sequences were removed, as were lower-count sequences one edit away from another. On the basis of fitting two negative binomial distributions, barcode sub-clusters with fewer than 20% of the maximum read count were discarded. The raw public reads went through TCRdb reprocessing: fastp at Q25, MiXCR clone calling, in-frame beta chains kept. Under each unique CDR3 protein, matching rows form one entry showing the most common genes and DNA. TCRdb's processing, not the authors' own work, is the source of the V and J calls. This sample holds some 650,000 distinct CDR3 sequences; approximately 20% were observed only once. Around 0.86% of the sample is held by the ten biggest clonotypes.

Libraries of naive CD8 T cells were built from anywhere between roughly 17,000 and 1,000,000 sorted cells, with 10%, 30% or 50% of the purified RNA used. Naive CD8 T cells were FACS-sorted as CD8+CD4-CCR7+CD45RA+ on a BD FACSAria II into RLT Plus buffer. To test detection sensitivity, Jurkat RNA equivalent to approximately nine TCR copies was spiked into samples of roughly 17,000-1,000,000 naive CD8 T cells. Enrichment of CD8 T cells was performed with RosetteSep CD8+ T Cell Enrichment Cocktail and Ficoll-Paque, after which ACK red cell lysis was carried out. Concerning this clonotype: Its recognized antigen is unknown. This could be a read error, since a much larger clone is one nucleotide away.

The CDR3, cysteine through phenylalanine, is 15 amino acids long. The retained sequence is limited to the CDR3, 45 bases, with the frame set at the first base. V is reduced by 0 bases and J by 3 bases, leaving a spacing of 12 bases between them. CDR1 and CDR2, looked up from the germline V gene, are LGHNA and YSLEER. This receptor was obtained from a human donor in good health. Some libraries in this study had Jurkat cell RNA spiked in. Specimen: naive CD8+ T cells from blood, with Jurkat cell RNA spiked in. The cell subset or site label, read with the paper, signifies: FACS-sorted CD8+CD4-CCR7+CD45RA+ naive T cells. This receptor chain uses TRBV4-3 and TRBJ2-7; a tentative D call is TRBD1 (5 bases match). This receptor has the CDR3 CASSQDWGGYYEQYF. The DNA sequence reads TGCGCCAGCAGCCAAGACTGGGGCGGATACTACGAGCAGTACTTC.